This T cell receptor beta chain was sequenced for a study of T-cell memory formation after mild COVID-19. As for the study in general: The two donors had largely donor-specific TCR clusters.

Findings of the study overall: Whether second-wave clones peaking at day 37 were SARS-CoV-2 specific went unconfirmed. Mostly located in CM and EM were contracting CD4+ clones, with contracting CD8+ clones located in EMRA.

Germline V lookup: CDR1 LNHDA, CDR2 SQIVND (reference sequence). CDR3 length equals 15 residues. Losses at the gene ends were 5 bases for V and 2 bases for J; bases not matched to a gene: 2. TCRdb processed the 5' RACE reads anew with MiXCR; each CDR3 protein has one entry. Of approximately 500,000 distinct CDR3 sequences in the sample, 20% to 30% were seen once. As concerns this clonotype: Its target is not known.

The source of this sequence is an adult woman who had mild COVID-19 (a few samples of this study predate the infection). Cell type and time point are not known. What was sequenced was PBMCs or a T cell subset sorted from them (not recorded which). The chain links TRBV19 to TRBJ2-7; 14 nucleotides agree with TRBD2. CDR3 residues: CASSGGLAGAYEQYF. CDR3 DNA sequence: TGTGCCAGTAGTGGGGGACTAGCGGGAGCCTACGAGCAGTACTTC.